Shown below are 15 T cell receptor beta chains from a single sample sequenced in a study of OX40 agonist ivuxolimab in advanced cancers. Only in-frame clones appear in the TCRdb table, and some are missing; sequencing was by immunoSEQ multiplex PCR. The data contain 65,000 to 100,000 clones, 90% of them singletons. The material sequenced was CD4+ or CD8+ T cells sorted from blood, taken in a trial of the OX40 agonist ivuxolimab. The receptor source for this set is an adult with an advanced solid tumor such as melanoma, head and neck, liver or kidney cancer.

As DNA, the CDR3 is TGTGCCAGCAGGGAGGGGGGGCGAGAGACCCAGTACTTC. This translates into CASREGGRETQYF. J is TRBJ2-5 and V is TRBV28; D possibly corresponds to TRBD2 (7 bases). Looked up from germline, CDR1 is MDHEN and CDR2 is SYDVKM. V was trimmed by 6 bases and J by 4 bases, leaving 12 bases between them. This CDR3 is built from 13 residues.

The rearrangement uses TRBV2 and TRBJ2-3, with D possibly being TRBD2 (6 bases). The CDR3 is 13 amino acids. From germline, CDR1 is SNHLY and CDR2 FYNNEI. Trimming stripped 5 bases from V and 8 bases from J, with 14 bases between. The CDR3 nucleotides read TGTGCCAGCAGTTTAGCGGACATAGGTACGCAGTATTTT. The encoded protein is CASSLADIGTQYF. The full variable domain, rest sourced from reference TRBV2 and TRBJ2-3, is EPEVTQTPSHQVTQMGQEVILRCVPISNHLYFYWYRQILGQKVEFLVSFYNNEISEKSEIFDDQFSVERPDGSNFTLKIRSTKLEDSAMYFCASSLADIGTQYFGPGTRLTVL.

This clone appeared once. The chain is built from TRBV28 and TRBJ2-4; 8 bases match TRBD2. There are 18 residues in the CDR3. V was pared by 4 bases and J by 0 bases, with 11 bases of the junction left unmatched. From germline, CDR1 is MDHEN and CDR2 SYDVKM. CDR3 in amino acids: CASSYERGIGRAKNIQYF. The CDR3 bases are TGTGCCAGCAGTTACGAGCGGGGGATAGGCCGAGCCAAAAACATTCAGTACTTC.

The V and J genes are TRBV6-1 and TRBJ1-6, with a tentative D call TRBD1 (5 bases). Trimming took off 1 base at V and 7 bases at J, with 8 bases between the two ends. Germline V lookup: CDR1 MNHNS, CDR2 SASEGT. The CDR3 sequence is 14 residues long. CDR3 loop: CASSEGDRNSPLHF. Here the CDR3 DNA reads TGTGCCAGCAGTGAAGGTGACAGAAATTCACCCCTCCACTTT.

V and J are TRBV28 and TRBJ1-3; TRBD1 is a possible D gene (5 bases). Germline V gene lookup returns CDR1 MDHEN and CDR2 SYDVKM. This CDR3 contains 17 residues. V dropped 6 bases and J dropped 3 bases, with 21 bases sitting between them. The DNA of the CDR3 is TGTGCCAGCAGCCCTTCCCGAGTGGACACGCATGGAAACACCATATATTTT. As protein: CASSPSRVDTHGNTIYF. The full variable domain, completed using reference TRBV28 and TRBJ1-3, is DVKVTQSSRYLVKRTGEKVFLECVQDMDHENMFWYRQDPGLGLRLIYFSYDVKMKEKGDIPEGYSVSREKKERFSLILESASTNQTSMYLCASSPSRVDTHGNTIYFGEGSWLTVV.

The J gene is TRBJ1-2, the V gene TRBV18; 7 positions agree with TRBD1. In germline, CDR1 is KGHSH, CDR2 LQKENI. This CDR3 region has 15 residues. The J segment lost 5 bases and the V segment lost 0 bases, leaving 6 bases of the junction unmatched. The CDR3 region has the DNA TGTGCCAGCTCACCACCGCAGGGGGTAGGATATGGCTACACCTTC. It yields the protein CASSPPQGVGYGYTF. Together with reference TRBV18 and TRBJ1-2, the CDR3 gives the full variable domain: NAGVMQNPRHLVRRRGQEARLRCSPMKGHSHVYWYRQLPEEGLKFMVYLQKENIIDESGMPKERFSAEFPKEGPSILRIQQVVRGDSAAYFCASSPPQGVGYGYTFGSGTRLTVV.

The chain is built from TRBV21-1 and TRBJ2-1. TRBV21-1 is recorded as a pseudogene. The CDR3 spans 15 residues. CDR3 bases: TGTGCCACCCCCACCGGCAGAGTTACCTACAATGAGCAGTTCTTC. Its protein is CATPTGRVTYNEQFF.

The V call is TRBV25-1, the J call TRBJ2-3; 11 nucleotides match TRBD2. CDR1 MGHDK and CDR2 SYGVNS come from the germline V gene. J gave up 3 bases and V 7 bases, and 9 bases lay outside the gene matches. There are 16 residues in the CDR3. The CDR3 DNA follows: TGTGCCAGCACCCCTAGCGGGGGGCCCCGGACAGATACGCAGTATTTT. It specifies CASTPSGGPRTDTQYF.

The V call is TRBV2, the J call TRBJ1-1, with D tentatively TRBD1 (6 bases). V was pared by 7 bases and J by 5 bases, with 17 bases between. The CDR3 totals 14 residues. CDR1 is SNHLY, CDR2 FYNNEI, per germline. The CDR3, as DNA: TGTGCCAGCAAGGTAACAGGGCTGGGGACTGAAGCTTTCTTT. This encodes CASKVTGLGTEAFF.

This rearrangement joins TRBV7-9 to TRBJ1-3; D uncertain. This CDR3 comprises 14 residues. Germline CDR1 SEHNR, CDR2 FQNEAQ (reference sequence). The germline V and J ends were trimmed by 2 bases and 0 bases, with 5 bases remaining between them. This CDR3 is CASSLTISGNTIYF. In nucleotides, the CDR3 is TGTGCCAGCAGCTTAACGATCTCTGGAAACACCATATATTTT.

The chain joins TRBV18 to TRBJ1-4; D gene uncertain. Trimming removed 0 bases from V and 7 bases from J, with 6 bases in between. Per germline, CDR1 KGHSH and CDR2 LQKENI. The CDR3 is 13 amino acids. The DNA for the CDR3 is TGTGCCAGCTCACCACCGCTCAGTGAAAAACTGTTTTTT. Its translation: CASSPPLSEKLFF.

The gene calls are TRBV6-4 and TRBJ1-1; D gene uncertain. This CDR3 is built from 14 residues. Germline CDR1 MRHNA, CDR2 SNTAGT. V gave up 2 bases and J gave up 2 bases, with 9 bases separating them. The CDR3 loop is CASSDRDKNTEAFF. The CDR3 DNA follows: TGTGCCAGCAGTGACCGAGACAAAAACACTGAAGCTTTCTTT.

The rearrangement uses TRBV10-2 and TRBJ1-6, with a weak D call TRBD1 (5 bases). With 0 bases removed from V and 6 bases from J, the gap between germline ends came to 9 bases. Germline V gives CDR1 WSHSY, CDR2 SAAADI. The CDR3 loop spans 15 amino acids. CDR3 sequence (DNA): TGCGCCAGCAGTGAGTCCTCAGGGCGTAATTCACCCCTCCACTTT. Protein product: CASSESSGRNSPLHF.

The CDR3 DNA reads as TGTGCCATCAGGGGACAGGGGTTACAGGGCTACACCTTC. This gives the protein CAIRGQGLQGYTF. This sequence joins TRBV10-3 and TRBJ1-2; 10 nucleotides agree with TRBD1. The germline CDR1 and CDR2 sequences are ENHRY and SYGVKD. V shed 6 bases, J shed 8 bases, and the junction held 6 bases outside the gene matches. The CDR3 sequence is 13 residues long.

In DNA, the CDR3 is TGCACCAGCAGCCAAGTTAAGGGGACAGGGCGGCCATCGATTAACACCGGGGAGCTGTTTTTT. It is translated as CTSSQVKGTGRPSINTGELFF. The chain is built from TRBV1 and TRBJ2-2; TRBD1, the table's D call, was not compared with the DNA. TRBV1 is recorded as a pseudogene. CDR3 length: 21 amino acids.